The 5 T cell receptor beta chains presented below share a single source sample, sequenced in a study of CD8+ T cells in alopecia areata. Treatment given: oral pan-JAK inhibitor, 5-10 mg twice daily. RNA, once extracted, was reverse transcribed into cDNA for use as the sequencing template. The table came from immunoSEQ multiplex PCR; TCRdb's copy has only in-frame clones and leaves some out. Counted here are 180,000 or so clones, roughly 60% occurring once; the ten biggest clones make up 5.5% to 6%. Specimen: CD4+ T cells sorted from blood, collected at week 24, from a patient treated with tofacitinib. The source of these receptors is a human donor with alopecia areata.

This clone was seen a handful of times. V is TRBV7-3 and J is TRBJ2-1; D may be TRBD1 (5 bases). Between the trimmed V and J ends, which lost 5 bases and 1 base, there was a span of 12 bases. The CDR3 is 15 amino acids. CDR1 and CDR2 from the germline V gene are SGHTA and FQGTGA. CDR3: CASSRQGTSYNEQFF. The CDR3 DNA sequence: TGTGCCAGCAGCCGCCAGGGTACGTCCTACAATGAGCAGTTCTTC.

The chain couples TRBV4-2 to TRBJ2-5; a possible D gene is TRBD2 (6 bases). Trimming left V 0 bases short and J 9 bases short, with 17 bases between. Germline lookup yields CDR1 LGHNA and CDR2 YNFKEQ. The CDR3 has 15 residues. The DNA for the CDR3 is TGTGCCAGCAGCCAAGACGGAGGGTCGGAGTCGGCCCAGTACTTC. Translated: CASSQDGGSESAQYF.

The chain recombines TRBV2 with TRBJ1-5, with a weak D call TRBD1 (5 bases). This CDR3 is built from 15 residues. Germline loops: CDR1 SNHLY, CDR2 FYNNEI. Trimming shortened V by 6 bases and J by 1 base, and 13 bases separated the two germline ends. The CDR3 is CASSPGGRSNQPQHF. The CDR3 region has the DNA TGTGCCAGCAGCCCGGGGGGAAGGAGCAATCAGCCCCAGCATTTT.

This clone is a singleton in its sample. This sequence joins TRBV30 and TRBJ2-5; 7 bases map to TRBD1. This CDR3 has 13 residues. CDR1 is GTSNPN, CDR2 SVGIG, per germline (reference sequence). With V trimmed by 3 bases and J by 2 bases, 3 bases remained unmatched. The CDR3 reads CAWRQGQQETQYF. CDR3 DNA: TGTGCCTGGAGGCAGGGACAGCAAGAGACCCAGTACTTC. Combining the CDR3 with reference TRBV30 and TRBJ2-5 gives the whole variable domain SQTIHQWPATLVQPVGSPLSLECTVEGTSNPNLYWYRQAAGRGLQLLFYSVGIGQISSEVPQNLSASRPQDRQFILSSKKLLLSDSGFYLCAWRQGQQETQYFGPGTRLLVL.

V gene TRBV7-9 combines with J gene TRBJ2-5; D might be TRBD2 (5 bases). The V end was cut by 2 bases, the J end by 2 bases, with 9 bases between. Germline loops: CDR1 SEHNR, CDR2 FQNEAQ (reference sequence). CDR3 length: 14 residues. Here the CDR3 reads CASSLKRDQETQYF. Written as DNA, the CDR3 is TGTGCCAGCAGCTTAAAGAGGGATCAAGAGACCCAGTACTTC.